This section outlines one T cell receptor (beta chain) sequence together with its context. The antigen remains unidentified. These data originate in a study of OX40 agonist ivuxolimab in advanced cancers. About the study: The patients' treatment was ivuxolimab, an agonistic anti-OX40 (CD134) antibody. Every 2 weeks, ivuxolimab was infused into the patients intravenously at between 0.01 and 10 mg/kg. Three patients, one with hepatocellular carcinoma and two with cutaneous melanoma, responded partially.

Overall study results and limits: CD8+ T cells (on average) carried more expanded clones than CD4+ T cells.

Clones were read by immunoSEQ multiplex PCR, and TCRdb kept only the in-frame ones, dropping some. The data hold roughly 100,000 clones, with approximately 87% observed a single time. The V gene's germline CDR1 is SGHDT and CDR2 YYEEEE. V was cut by 0 bases and J by 0 bases, with 12 bases left in between. The CDR3 contains 16 residues. Here the sequenced sample was CD4+ or CD8+ T cells sorted from blood, taken in a trial of the OX40 agonist ivuxolimab. The rearrangement joins TRBV5-6 to TRBJ2-5, with D maybe TRBD1 (6 bases). The receptor was derived from an adult with an advanced solid tumor such as melanoma, head and neck, liver or kidney cancer. The CDR3 bases are TGTGCCAGCAGCTTGGGGACAGCGCTGTACCAAGAGACCCAGTACTTC. Its protein product is CASSLGTALYQETQYF.